Listed here are 24 T cell receptor beta chains from one sample, sequenced in a study of radiation and T cells in renal cell carcinoma. Described time point: blood 4 weeks post-SBRT, at nephrectomy. The treatment was: 15 Gy SBRT to primary tumor, nephrectomy 4 weeks later. Repertoires were generated with immunoSEQ multiplex PCR, while TCRdb's copy carries only in-frame clones and drops some. The sample holds 140,000 to 150,000 clones, 70% to 90% seen once. This specimen consisted of blood, obtained from a patient whose treatment included radiotherapy and nephrectomy. The receptors here all came from a woman aged 50 to 60 with renal cell carcinoma.

The CDR3 nucleotides read TGTGCCACAACGGACTTCGGGACACCGACTTTTGGCTACACCTTC. It specifies CATTDFGTPTFGYTF. This rearrangement joins TRBV19 to TRBJ1-2; D is perhaps TRBD1 (6 bases). The germline V gene encodes CDR1 LNHDA and CDR2 SQIVND (reference sequence). This CDR3 comprises 15 residues. V dropped 10 bases and J dropped 7 bases, with 25 bases sitting between them.

The chain carries TRBV4-1 and TRBJ2-1; 7 bases align to TRBD2. The germline V gene has CDR1 MGHRA and CDR2 YSYEKL. With 2 bases clipped from V and 8 bases from J, the junction kept 6 bases outside the gene matches. The length of the CDR3 is 14 residues. CDR3 nucleotide sequence: TGCGCCAGCAGCCAAAGCGGGGCCCTCGATGAGCAGTTCTTC. Protein sequence: CASSQSGALDEQFF.

The rearrangement uses TRBV5-6 and TRBJ2-1; D could derive from TRBD1 or TRBD2 (5 bases each). Trimming stripped 0 bases from V and 6 bases from J, with 19 bases between. This CDR3 contains 17 residues. CDR1 and CDR2 from the germline V gene are SGHDT and YYEEEE. The CDR3 DNA reads as TGTGCCAGCAGCTTGGCTTGGAAGACTACTACAGGCAATGAGCAGTTCTTC. Translating it yields CASSLAWKTTTGNEQFF.

This clone was seen a single time. Its ends do not fully match the called genes, so a read error is possible. The chain combines TRBV7-2 with TRBJ2-7; D is unclear. This CDR3 contains 14 residues. Germline loops: CDR1 SGHTA, CDR2 FQGNSA. The CDR3 DNA reads as TGTGCCAGCAGCTTAGGTTCCCAGTCCTTCGAGCAGTACTTC. The encoded protein is CASSLGSQSFEQYF.

The rearrangement uses TRBV7-8 and TRBJ2-3; D is possibly TRBD2 (5 bases). Between the trimmed V and J ends, which lost 1 base and 1 base, there was a span of 18 bases. The CDR3 runs to 18 residues. Germline CDR1 SGHVS, CDR2 FQNEAQ. The CDR3 region is CASSLEAPGELGTDTQYF. The CDR3 DNA reads as TGTGCCAGCAGCTTAGAAGCCCCCGGGGAGCTCGGCACAGATACGCAGTATTTT.

The gene calls are TRBV7-2 and TRBJ2-5; D unclear. CDR3 length: 15 residues. Per germline, CDR1 SGHTA and CDR2 FQGNSA. V was shortened by 1 base and J by 0 bases, with 9 bases between the two germline ends. DNA of the CDR3: TGTGCCAGCAGCTTAGTTATAACAGACCAAGAGACCCAGTACTTC. Protein: CASSLVITDQETQYF.

This chain links TRBV19 with TRBJ2-3; TRBD1 is a possible D gene (5 bases). The V and J ends lost 8 bases and 4 bases respectively, with 7 bases between them. The germline V gene encodes CDR1 LNHDA and CDR2 SQIVND (reference sequence). The CDR3 length is 11 residues. The CDR3 region is CASGAADTQYF. Written as DNA, the CDR3 is TGTGCCAGTGGGGCTGCAGATACGCAGTATTTT.

This clone was detected only a few times. V usage is TRBV2 and J usage is TRBJ2-7; D ambiguous. The CDR3 covers 11 residues. Trimming pared 4 bases from V and 3 bases from J, leaving 4 bases between. Germline CDR1 is SNHLY and CDR2 is FYNNEI. This CDR3 is CASSVHYEQYF. Written as DNA, the CDR3 is TGTGCCAGCAGTGTACACTACGAGCAGTACTTC.

The chain recombines TRBV13 with TRBJ1-1; the D gene is possibly TRBD1 (5 bases). The CDR3 is made up of 13 amino acids. Trimming cost V 6 bases and J 1 base, with 9 bases left between them. Germline V gene sequence: CDR1 PRHDT, CDR2 FYEKMQ (reference sequence). CDR3 loop: CASRRQRNTEAFF. The CDR3 nucleotides read TGTGCCAGCAGACGACAGCGGAACACTGAAGCTTTCTTT.

This clone was recorded only once. This rearrangement joins TRBV5-4 to TRBJ2-7, with a tentative D call TRBD1 (7 bases). The CDR3 has 14 residues. Germline values: CDR1 SGHNT, CDR2 YYREEE (reference sequence). V was trimmed by 3 bases and J by 6 bases, leaving 16 bases between them. The CDR3 bases are TGTGCCAGCAGCTATGACAGGGACTTAAGCGAGCAGTACTTC. It translates to CASSYDRDLSEQYF.

The chain combines TRBV19 with TRBJ2-5; no reliable D call. CDR3 size: 13 residues. The germline CDR1 and CDR2 sequences are LNHDA and SQIVND (reference sequence). V was cut by 4 bases and J by 5 bases, with 11 bases left in between. The CDR3 coding sequence is TGTGCCAGTAGTACCAGTACTTTTGAGACCCAGTACTTC. Translation gives CASSTSTFETQYF.

The chain is built from TRBV15 and TRBJ1-1; D is uncertain. There are 16 residues in the CDR3. V was trimmed by 0 bases and J by 0 bases, leaving 11 bases between them. CDR1 LNHNV and CDR2 YYDKDF come from the germline V gene (reference sequence). The CDR3 nucleotides read TGTGCCACCAGCAGAGACAGTGCGAGAATGAACACTGAAGCTTTCTTT. Amino acids: CATSRDSARMNTEAFF.

The chain employs TRBV2 and TRBJ2-5; D remains unclear. Between the trimmed V and J ends, which lost 3 bases and 0 bases, there was a span of 11 bases. Germline V gene sequence: CDR1 SNHLY, CDR2 FYNNEI. The CDR3 is 15 residues long. CDR3 DNA sequence: TGTGCCAGCAGTGAGGCAGATTGGTACCAAGAGACCCAGTACTTC. It codes for CASSEADWYQETQYF.

This clone turned up a few times. The chain employs TRBV14 and TRBJ2-7, with D unresolved. Trimming took 4 bases from V and 2 from J, leaving 6 bases between them. CDR3 length equals 12 residues. The germline V gene has CDR1 SGHDN and CDR2 FVKESK. The chain's CDR3 is CASSLAPYEQYF. In DNA, the CDR3 is TGTGCCAGCAGCCTTGCACCCTACGAGCAGTACTTC.

This rearrangement joins TRBV19 to TRBJ2-7; D is unresolved. CDR1 is LNHDA, CDR2 SQIVND, per germline (reference sequence). V gave up 3 bases and J gave up 0 bases, with 9 bases separating them. The CDR3 length is 14 residues. CDR3 sequence (DNA): TGTGCCAGTAGTATTTCGAAGGCCTCCTACGAGCAGTACTTC. Translation: CASSISKASYEQYF.

The chain has TRBV15 and TRBJ2-1; TRBD1 matches 7 bases. The germline gives CDR1 LNHNV, CDR2 YYDKDF (reference sequence). Unmatched junction bases numbered 6, after V lost 4 bases and J lost 3 bases. This CDR3 is built from 15 residues. CDR3 region: CATSKAGTVYNEQFF. The CDR3 region has the DNA TGTGCCACCAGCAAAGCCGGGACAGTCTACAATGAGCAGTTCTTC.

The chain links TRBV9 to TRBJ2-2; the D gene is possibly TRBD1 (5 bases). Looked up from germline, CDR1 is SGDLS and CDR2 is YYNGEE. V shed 0 bases and J shed 6 bases, with 15 bases lying between them. The CDR3 is made up of 16 amino acids. In DNA form, the CDR3 reads TGTGCCAGCAGCGTAGGAAGCAGGGTAACGGCCGGGGAGCTGTTTTTT. It codes for CASSVGSRVTAGELFF.

This clone has just one count. V and J are TRBV9 and TRBJ2-5; D could derive from TRBD1 or TRBD2 (5 bases each). The germline V and J ends were trimmed by 1 base and 5 bases, with 15 bases remaining between them. The CDR3 contains 15 residues. Germline CDR1 SGDLS, CDR2 YYNGEE. The CDR3 reads CASSVNGARDETQYF. DNA for the CDR3: TGTGCCAGCAGCGTAAACGGAGCTAGGGACGAGACCCAGTACTTC. The whole variable domain, remainder taken from reference TRBV9 and TRBJ2-5, is DSGVTQTPKHLITATGQRVTLRCSPRSGDLSVYWYQQSLDQGLQFLIQYYNGEERAKGNILERFSAQQFPDLHSELNLSSLELGDSALYFCASSVNGARDETQYFGPGTRLLVL.

The J gene is TRBJ2-1, the V gene TRBV5-4; 11 bases line up with TRBD2. Trimming took 0 bases from V and 12 from J; bases not matched to a gene: 11. The CDR3 loop spans 16 amino acids. Per germline, CDR1 SGHNT and CDR2 YYREEE (reference sequence). The CDR3 DNA sequence: TGTGCCAGCAGCTTGGACAGGGGGCGGCTAGCGGGAGGGCAGTTCTTC. Residues: CASSLDRGRLAGGQFF.

The chain is built from TRBV7-2 and TRBJ1-2, with 10 nucleotides matching TRBD1. J lost 3 bases, V lost 8 bases, and 6 bases had no gene match. This CDR3 region has 14 residues. CDR1 and CDR2 from the germline V gene are SGHTA and FQGNSA. The CDR3 reads CASVRDRGYYGYTF. Written as DNA, the CDR3 is TGTGCCAGCGTCCGGGACAGGGGTTACTATGGCTACACCTTC. Full variable domain (outside the CDR3, taken from reference TRBV7-2 and TRBJ1-2): GAGVSQSPSNKVTEKGKDVELRCDPISGHTALYWYRQSLGQGLEFLIYFQGNSAPDKSGLPSDRFSAERTGGSVSTLTIQRTQQEDSAVYLCASVRDRGYYGYTFGSGTRLTVV.

The rearrangement links TRBV5-8 to TRBJ1-6; 7 bases match TRBD1. With 0 bases clipped from V and 5 bases from J, the junction kept 2 bases outside the gene matches. Looked up from germline, CDR1 is SGHTS and CDR2 is YDEGEE. This CDR3 region has 15 residues. The CDR3 protein is CASSLGDSDNSPLHF. The CDR3 bases are TGTGCCAGCAGCTTGGGGGACAGCGATAATTCACCCCTCCACTTT.

The chain recombines TRBV9 with TRBJ2-3; possibly TRBD2 for D (6 bases). The CDR3 has 13 residues. Looked up from germline, CDR1 is SGDLS and CDR2 is YYNGEE. V lost 4 bases and J 5 bases, leaving 11 bases between the germline ends. Here the CDR3 DNA reads TGTGCCAGCAGCTTCGGGACTTTAGATACGCAGTATTTT. This codes for CASSFGTLDTQYF.

The rearrangement uses TRBV2 and TRBJ1-5; 8 nucleotides line up with TRBD1. This CDR3 contains 15 residues. Trimming took 3 bases from V and 7 from J; bases not matched to a gene: 8. Germline CDR1 is SNHLY and CDR2 is FYNNEI. The CDR3 DNA reads TGTGCCAGCAGTGACATAGGACAGGGAGGCCAGCCCCAGCATTTT. This translates into CASSDIGQGGQPQHF.

The chain couples TRBV4-3 to TRBJ1-2, with D possibly matching TRBD1 (5 bases). V was shortened by 0 bases and J by 5 bases, with 10 bases between the two germline ends. The CDR3 has 14 amino acids. Germline V gene sequence: CDR1 LGHNA, CDR2 YSLEER. Here the CDR3 reads CASSQDGGGYGYTF. CDR3 DNA: TGCGCCAGCAGCCAAGACGGGGGTGGGTATGGCTACACCTTC.